The sequence of this T cell receptor beta chain was determined in a study of beta chain features in type 1 diabetes. CDR3 length: 12 residues. The ends were cut back, 4 bases at V and 6 bases at J, with 9 bases in the middle. CDR1 and CDR2 (germline): SGHRS, YFSETQ. Every bit of the isolated RNA underwent reverse transcription, so sequencing read expressed TCRB transcripts. Measured with immunoSEQ multiplex PCR; TCRdb has only the in-frame clones, and not every one. The sample consists of hundreds of thousands of clones, 30% of them appearing once. Comment on this clone: Other DNA variants within this sample encode the same CDR3.

The sequence came from a man aged 18 to 35 in good health. The sample comprised naive CD4+ T cells from blood. The rearrangement links TRBV5-1 to TRBJ2-3, with D possibly matching TRBD2 (6 bases). The CDR3: CASSLASDTQYF. The DNA of the CDR3 is TGCGCCAGCAGCCTAGCGAGTGATACGCAGTATTTT.